The T cell receptor beta chain under discussion was sequenced for a study of blood T cell repertoires in COVID-19. Whole-study context: The study drew acute and convalescent COVID-19 samples from the United States, Italy and Spain.

Sequencing was performed with immunoSEQ multiplex PCR; in TCRdb, only in-frame clones are kept and a portion is missing. The sample records some 150,000 clones, about four fifths being singletons. CDR3 length equals 15 residues. Germline V gene lookup returns CDR1 KGHSH and CDR2 LQKENI. The trim removed 6 bases at V and 2 bases at J, leaving 6 bases unmatched. The chain links TRBV18 to TRBJ1-5; 8 bases map to TRBD1. The sequencing input was peripheral blood. The TCR was taken from a man aged 55-75 years with acute or convalescent COVID-19. CDR3 DNA sequence: TGTGCCAGCTCTGCAGGGGGCGCGGGCAATCAGCCCCAGCATTTT. Amino acid sequence: CASSAGGAGNQPQHF.